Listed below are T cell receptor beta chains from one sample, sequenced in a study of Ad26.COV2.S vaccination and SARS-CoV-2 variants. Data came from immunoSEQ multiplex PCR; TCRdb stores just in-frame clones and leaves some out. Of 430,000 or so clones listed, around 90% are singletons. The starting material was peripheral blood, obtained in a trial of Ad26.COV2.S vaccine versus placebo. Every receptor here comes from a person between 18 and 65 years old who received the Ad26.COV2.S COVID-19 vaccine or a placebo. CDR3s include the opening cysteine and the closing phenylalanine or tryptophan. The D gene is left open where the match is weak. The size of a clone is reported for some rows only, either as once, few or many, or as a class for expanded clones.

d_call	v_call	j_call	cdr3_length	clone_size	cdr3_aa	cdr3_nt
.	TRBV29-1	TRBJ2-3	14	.	CSALTQTIPDTQYF	TGCAGCGCCCTGACTCAGACAATCCCAGATACGCAGTATTTT
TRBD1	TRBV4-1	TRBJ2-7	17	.	CASSQGSTGTASYEQYF	TGCGCCAGCAGCCAAGGCTCGACTGGGACAGCCTCCTACGAGCAGTACTTC
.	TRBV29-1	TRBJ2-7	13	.	CSVESDSSYEQYF	TGCAGCGTTGAATCAGACTCCTCCTACGAGCAGTACTTC
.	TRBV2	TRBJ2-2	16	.	CASRVQGPRNTGELFF	TGTGCCAGCAGGGTACAGGGCCCGAGGAACACCGGGGAGCTGTTTTTT
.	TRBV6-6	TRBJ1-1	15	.	CASSYLQGRGTEAFF	TGTGCCAGCAGTTATTTACAGGGAAGGGGTACTGAAGCTTTCTTT
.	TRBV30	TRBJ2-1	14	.	CAWSLLADYNEQFF	TGTGCCTGGAGTCTCCTAGCAGACTACAATGAGCAGTTCTTC
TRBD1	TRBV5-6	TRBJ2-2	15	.	CASSFGDRLTGELFF	TGTGCCAGCAGCTTTGGGGACAGACTCACCGGGGAGCTGTTTTTT
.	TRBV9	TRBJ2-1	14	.	CASSPWTGYNEQFF	TGTGCCAGCAGCCCTTGGACGGGTTACAATGAGCAGTTCTTC
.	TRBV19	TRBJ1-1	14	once	CASSNGQTITEAFF	TGTGCCAGTAGTAATGGACAGACGATCACTGAAGCTTTCTTT
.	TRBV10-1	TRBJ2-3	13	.	CASSEPAGDTQYF	TGCGCCAGCAGTGAACCGGCGGGCGATACGCAGTATTTT
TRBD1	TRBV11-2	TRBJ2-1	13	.	CASIGQGYNEQFF	TGTGCCAGCATCGGACAGGGCTACAATGAGCAGTTCTTC
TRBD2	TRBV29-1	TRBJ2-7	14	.	CSVILAGLSYEQYF	TGCAGCGTCATACTAGCGGGTCTCTCCTACGAGCAGTACTTC
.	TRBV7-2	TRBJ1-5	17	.	CASSLGGGSFVNQPQHF	TGTGCCAGCAGCTTAGGGGGAGGGTCCTTCGTAAATCAGCCCCAGCATTTT
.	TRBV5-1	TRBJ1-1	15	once	CASSLALGMNTEAFF	TGCGCCAGCAGCTTGGCGCTGGGGATGAACACTGAAGCTTTCTTT
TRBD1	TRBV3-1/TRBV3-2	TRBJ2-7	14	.	CASSQATGENEQYF	TGTGCCAGCAGCCAAGCGACAGGGGAGAACGAGCAGTACTTC
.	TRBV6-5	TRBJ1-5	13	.	CASTENRGQPQHF	TGTGCCAGCACAGAGAACCGCGGTCAGCCCCAGCATTTT
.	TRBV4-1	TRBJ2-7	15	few	CASSQDYTESYEQYF	TGCGCCAGCAGCCAAGATTACACTGAATCCTACGAGCAGTACTTC
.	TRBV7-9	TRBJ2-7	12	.	CASSLPGVEQYF	TGTGCCAGCAGCTTGCCCGGGGTCGAGCAGTACTTC
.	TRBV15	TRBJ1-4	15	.	CATSRGDNPNEKLFF	TGTGCCACCAGCAGAGGGGACAACCCTAATGAAAAACTGTTTTTT
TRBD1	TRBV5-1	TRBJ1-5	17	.	CASSLAPGQGASQPQHF	TGCGCCAGCAGCTTGGCCCCAGGACAGGGGGCAAGTCAGCCCCAGCATTTT
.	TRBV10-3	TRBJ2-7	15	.	CAISDPPASAYEQYF	TGTGCCATCAGTGACCCGCCGGCTAGCGCATACGAGCAGTACTTC
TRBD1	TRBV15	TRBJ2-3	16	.	CATSSPGQGISDTQYF	TGTGCCACCAGCAGCCCGGGACAGGGGATCTCAGATACGCAGTATTTT
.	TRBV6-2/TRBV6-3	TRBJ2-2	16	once	CASSDRPGGATGELFF	TGTGCCAGCAGTGACCGCCCTGGGGGTGCCACCGGGGAGCTGTTTTTT
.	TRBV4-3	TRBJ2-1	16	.	CASAAWVGGGYNEQFF	TGCGCCAGCGCCGCATGGGTAGGAGGCGGCTACAATGAGCAGTTCTTC
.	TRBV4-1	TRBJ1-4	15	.	CASSQDGRLNEKLFF	TGCGCCAGCAGCCAAGATGGCCGATTGAATGAAAAACTGTTTTTT
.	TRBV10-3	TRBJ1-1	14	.	CAISGTAYTGEAFF	TGTGCCATCAGTGGGACGGCTTATACGGGTGAAGCTTTCTTT
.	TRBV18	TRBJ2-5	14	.	CASSPRDIQETQYF	TGTGCCAGCTCACCTCGGGACATCCAAGAGACCCAGTACTTC
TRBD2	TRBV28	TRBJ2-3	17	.	CASSPSGGSTSTDTQYF	TGTGCCAGCAGCCCATCGGGGGGGAGCACTAGCACAGATACGCAGTATTTT
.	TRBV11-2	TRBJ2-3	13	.	CASSRDFPDTQYF	TGTGCCAGCAGCCGGGACTTCCCGGATACGCAGTATTTT
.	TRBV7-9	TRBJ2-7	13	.	CASSPTPRDEQYF	TGTGCCAGCAGCCCCACTCCTCGAGACGAGCAGTACTTC
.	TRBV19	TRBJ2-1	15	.	CASPGMGEPLHEQFF	TGTGCCAGTCCTGGTATGGGGGAGCCCCTGCATGAGCAGTTCTTC
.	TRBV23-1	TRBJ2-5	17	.	CASSHPSLVAFVKTQYF	TGCGCCAGCAGTCACCCAAGCTTAGTAGCGTTCGTTAAGACCCAGTACTTC
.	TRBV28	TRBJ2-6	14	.	CASIPVGGANVLTF	TGTGCCAGCATTCCCGTTGGTGGGGCCAACGTCCTGACTTTC
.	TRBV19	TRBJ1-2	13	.	CASSSRVNYGYTF	TGTGCCAGTAGTAGCAGAGTAAACTATGGCTACACCTTC
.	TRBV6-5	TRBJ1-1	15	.	CASSYSSVMNTEAFF	TGTGCCAGCAGTTACTCGTCAGTTATGAACACTGAAGCTTTCTTT
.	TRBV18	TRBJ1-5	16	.	CASSRGTVDSNQPQHF	TGTGCCAGCTCACGAGGGACGGTTGATAGCAATCAGCCCCAGCATTTT
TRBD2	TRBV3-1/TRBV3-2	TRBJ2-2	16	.	CASSQSSGSKTGELFF	TGTGCCAGCAGCCAATCTAGCGGGAGTAAGACCGGGGAGCTGTTTTTT
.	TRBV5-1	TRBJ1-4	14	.	CASSFLGLAEKLFF	TGCGCCAGCAGCTTCCTGGGGCTGGCTGAAAAACTGTTTTTT
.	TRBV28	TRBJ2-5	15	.	CASSPGPTGRETQYF	TGTGCCAGCAGCCCGGGACCCACAGGGAGGGAGACCCAGTACTTC
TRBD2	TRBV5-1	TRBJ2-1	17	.	CASSLVPAGGYYNEQFF	TGCGCCAGCAGCTTGGTGCCAGCGGGGGGTTACTACAATGAGCAGTTCTTC
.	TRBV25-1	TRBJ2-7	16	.	CASSEWGGTGVNEQYF	TGTGCCAGCAGTGAATGGGGGGGGACAGGCGTCAACGAGCAGTACTTC